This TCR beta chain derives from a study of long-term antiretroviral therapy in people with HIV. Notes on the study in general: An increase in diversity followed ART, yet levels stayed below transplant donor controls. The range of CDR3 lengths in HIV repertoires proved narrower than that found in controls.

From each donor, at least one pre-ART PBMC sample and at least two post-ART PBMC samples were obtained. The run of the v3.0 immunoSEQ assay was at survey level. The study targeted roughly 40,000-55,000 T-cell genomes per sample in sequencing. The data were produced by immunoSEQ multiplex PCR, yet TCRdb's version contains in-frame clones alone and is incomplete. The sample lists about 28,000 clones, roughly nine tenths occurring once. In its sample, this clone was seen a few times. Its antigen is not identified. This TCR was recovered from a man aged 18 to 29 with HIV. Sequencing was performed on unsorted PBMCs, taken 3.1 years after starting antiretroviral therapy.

CDR3 protein: CASSILSYEQYF. The DNA for the CDR3 is TGTGCCAGCAGCATCCTAAGCTACGAGCAGTACTTC. The chain is built from TRBV7-9 and TRBJ2-7, with D uncertain. The CDR3 covers 12 residues. V dropped 5 bases and J dropped 3 bases, with 8 bases sitting between them. CDR1 and CDR2 (germline): SEHNR, FQNEAQ (reference sequence).